Shown below are 32 T cell receptor beta chains from a single sample sequenced in a study of T-cell memory formation after mild COVID-19. TCRdb used MiXCR to reprocess the 5' RACE reads, holding one entry per CDR3 protein. The sample contains 190,000 or so distinct CDR3 sequences, 25% to 35% of which appear only once. Sequenced material: PBMCs or a T cell subset sorted from them (not recorded which). Receptors originate from an adult woman who had mild COVID-19 (a few samples of this study predate the infection). Cell type and time point are not known.

The V gene is TRBV12-5, the J gene TRBJ1-2, with D possibly TRBD1 on 6 matching bases. There are 14 residues in the CDR3. CDR1 and CDR2 from the germline V gene are LGHNT and FRNRAP. The V end was cut by 1 base, the J end by 5 bases, with 11 bases between. The CDR3 region is CASGLEGVRYGYTF. CDR3 bases: TGTGCTAGTGGTTTGGAGGGGGTGAGGTATGGCTACACCTTC.

The V gene is TRBV20-1, the J gene TRBJ1-2; D is possibly TRBD1 (6 bases). With 3 bases removed from V and 4 bases from J, the gap between germline ends came to 6 bases. CDR1 is DFQATT, CDR2 SNEGSKA, per germline (reference sequence). This CDR3 region has 11 residues. The CDR3 coding sequence is TGCAGTGCTAGGGACAGCTATGGCTACACCTTC. Protein product: CSARDSYGYTF.

This clonotype was found a few times. The chain uses TRBV7-2 and TRBJ1-2; TRBD1 might be the D (6 bases). V was trimmed by 4 bases and J by 7 bases, leaving 16 bases between them. This CDR3 spans 14 amino acids. CDR1 and CDR2 (germline): SGHTA, FQGNSA. CDR3 in DNA: TGTGCCAGCAGCTCACGAGGACAGTCAGCTGGCTACACCTTC. Its protein is CASSSRGQSAGYTF.

This clonotype was seen only a few times. The chain combines TRBV7-9 with TRBJ1-2, with 7 bases lining up with TRBD1. Trimming at V came to 5 bases and at J to 4 bases, leaving 4 bases not matched to a gene. Per germline, CDR1 SEHNR and CDR2 FQNEAQ (reference sequence). This CDR3 has 13 amino acids. In nucleotides, the CDR3 is TGTGCCAGCAGCCCGGGACAGATCTATGGCTACACCTTC. Encoded protein: CASSPGQIYGYTF.

V usage is TRBV18 and J usage is TRBJ1-2, with TRBD1 as a possible D gene (5 bases). Germline CDR1 and CDR2: KGHSH and LQKENI. Trimming pared 3 bases from V and 3 bases from J, leaving 20 bases between. CDR3 length: 17 amino acids. The CDR3 bases are TGTGCCAGCTCACCGCGAGGGGACGGCGACCCTCACTATGGCTACACCTTC. Translated: CASSPRGDGDPHYGYTF.

This sequence joins TRBV7-9 and TRBJ1-1, with 12 bases lining up with TRBD1. The J segment lost 3 bases and the V segment lost 3 bases, leaving 2 bases of the junction unmatched. Germline V gene data show CDR1 as SEHNR and CDR2 as FQNEAQ (reference sequence). The CDR3 has 15 residues. The DNA of the CDR3 is TGTGCCAGCAGCTTGGGACAGGGGGCGGACACTGAAGCTTTCTTT. It yields the protein CASSLGQGADTEAFF.

This chain uses TRBV27 with TRBJ2-1; 13 bases are shared with TRBD2. Germline CDR1 and CDR2: MNHEY and SMNVEV (reference sequence). V shed 4 bases, J shed 0 bases, and the junction held 9 bases outside the gene matches. The CDR3 has 19 residues. DNA for the CDR3: TGTGCCAGCAGTTCCGGGACTAGCGGGACCTGGAGCTCCTACAATGAGCAGTTCTTC. Translating it yields CASSSGTSGTWSSYNEQFF.

In this sample, this clonotype turned up a few times. The J gene is TRBJ2-3, the V gene TRBV5-1; a possible D gene is TRBD2 (7 bases). The ends were cut back, 6 bases at V and 2 bases at J, with 13 bases in the middle. This CDR3 contains 14 residues. Germline V gene sequence: CDR1 SGHRS, CDR2 YFSETQ. CDR3 DNA sequence: TGCGCCAGCACCCCGGGGGGCACCACAGATACGCAGTATTTT. Its translation: CASTPGGTTDTQYF.

This clonotype was counted only a few times. J is TRBJ2-5 and V is TRBV20-1, with 13 bases matching TRBD2. The ends lost 0 bases at V and 4 bases at J; junction bases unmatched: 14. The germline gives CDR1 DFQATT, CDR2 SNEGSKA (reference sequence). This CDR3 has 19 residues. The CDR3 DNA sequence: TGCAGTGCTAGAGATCCCGTTACTAGCGGGGGGGCCGTCCGAGAGACCCAGTACTTC. Translation gives CSARDPVTSGGAVRETQYF.

V is TRBV20-1 and J is TRBJ2-1, with TRBD2 matching over 7 bases. J was trimmed by 3 bases and V by 5 bases; bases with no gene match: 4. CDR1 DFQATT and CDR2 SNEGSKA come from the germline V gene (reference sequence). The length of the CDR3 is 13 residues. As DNA, the CDR3 is TGCAGTGCTCGAGCGGGAAACTACAATGAGCAGTTCTTC. Protein sequence: CSARAGNYNEQFF.

The chain joins TRBV18 to TRBJ2-7; D unresolved. Germline V gene sequence: CDR1 KGHSH, CDR2 LQKENI. V was shortened by 6 bases and J by 2 bases, with 17 bases between the two germline ends. The CDR3 sequence is 15 residues long. CDR3 nucleotides: TGTGCCAGCTCGATCCGTGGGCCGACCGCCTACGAGCAGTACTTC. Translation: CASSIRGPTAYEQYF.

This clonotype was found a few times. The V call is TRBV10-3, the J call TRBJ2-1; TRBD2 matches 9 bases. Germline CDR1 is ENHRY and CDR2 is SYGVKD. J gave up 2 bases and V 6 bases, and 11 bases lay outside the gene matches. The CDR3 has 17 amino acids. The DNA of the CDR3 is TGTGCCATCAGCACCTCAGGACTAGCGAGGACCTACAATGAGCAGTTCTTC. Translating gives CAISTSGLARTYNEQFF.

The rearrangement links TRBV5-1 to TRBJ2-5, with 8 bases identical to TRBD2. CDR1 SGHRS and CDR2 YFSETQ come from the germline V gene. The CDR3 runs to 15 residues. V shed 4 bases and J 4 bases; nucleotides not matched to a gene: 9. DNA for the CDR3: TGCGCCAGCAGCCGGTCCCGGGGGGGCCGAGAGACCCAGTACTTC. Protein: CASSRSRGGRETQYF.

This clonotype appeared a few times. The gene calls are TRBV19 and TRBJ1-4, with a tentative D call TRBD1 (6 bases). Per the germline V gene, CDR1 is LNHDA and CDR2 is SQIVND (reference sequence). This CDR3 has 12 residues. V lost 6 bases and J 10 bases, leaving 12 bases between the germline ends. The CDR3 DNA reads TGTGCCAGTAGGGCAGGGGACGGAAAACTGTTTTTT. Translation gives CASRAGDGKLFF.

This rearrangement joins TRBV24-1 to TRBJ1-2; 7 nucleotides agree with TRBD1. V was pared by 3 bases and J by 4 bases, with 4 bases of the junction left unmatched. Germline V CDR1 and CDR2: KGHDR, SFDVKD. CDR3 length: 14 amino acids. CDR3 bases: TGTGCCACCAGTGATGACGACAGGGTCTATGGCTACACCTTC. Its translation: CATSDDDRVYGYTF.

The chain combines TRBV11-2 with TRBJ2-1; no firm D call. The CDR3 is 14 amino acids. CDR1 and CDR2 from the germline V gene are SGHAT and FQNNGV. The ends were cut back, 1 base at V and 1 base at J, with 5 bases in the middle. CDR3 nucleotides: TGTGCCAGCAGCTTAGGGGCTTCCTACAATGAGCAGTTCTTC. It codes for CASSLGASYNEQFF.

DNA for the CDR3: TGTGCCAGCAGTTACCTAACTAGCGGGGTAATCGGGGAGCTGTTTTTT. Its translation is CASSYLTSGVIGELFF. The chain links TRBV6-5 to TRBJ2-2; 10 bases fit TRBD2. The CDR3 runs 16 residues. Trimming cost V 2 bases and J 7 bases; bases outside gene matches: 7. The germline gives CDR1 MNHEY, CDR2 SVGAGI.

This clonotype has more than one count but fewer than ten. The chain links TRBV5-1 to TRBJ1-2, with TRBD1 matching 10 bases. CDR3 length: 15 residues. The germline V gene encodes CDR1 SGHRS and CDR2 YFSETQ. J gave up 4 bases and V 4 bases, and 7 bases lay outside the gene matches. The CDR3 loop is CASSPGTGVTYGYTF. CDR3 DNA: TGCGCCAGCAGCCCCGGGACAGGGGTTACCTATGGCTACACCTTC.

The chain links TRBV12-3 or TRBV12-4 to TRBJ2-7, with a possible D match to TRBD2 (6 bases). The CDR3 loop spans 16 amino acids. The ends were cut back, 3 bases at V and 0 bases at J, with 15 bases in the middle. CDR3 sequence reads: CASSFGGKRSSYEQYF. CDR3 bases: TGTGCCAGCAGTTTTGGGGGGAAAAGGAGCTCCTACGAGCAGTACTTC.

Concerning this clonotype: The conserved closing phenylalanine or tryptophan is absent in this CDR3, likely reflecting a read error. No DNA is shown, since the ends of the CDR3 on it are uncertain; the CDR3 is the one TCRdb lists. The genes are TRBV14 and TRBJ2-1; the table's D call, TRBD2, has no DNA check behind it. The CDR3 sequence runs 11 residues, both termini included. The germline CDR1 and CDR2 sequences are SGHDN and FVKESK. CDR3 protein: CASSQELAESV.

This clonotype was recorded only once. The J gene is TRBJ2-7, the V gene TRBV14; D is unresolved. V was shortened by 1 base and J by 9 bases, with 7 bases between the two germline ends. The CDR3 has 11 residues. Germline assignment: CDR1 SGHDN and CDR2 FVKESK. The CDR3 sequence is CASSQGRWQYF. The CDR3 DNA sequence: TGTGCCAGCAGCCAAGGCAGATGGCAGTACTTC.

The chain is built from TRBV27 and TRBJ2-1; D gene uncertain. The V gene lost 0 bases and the J gene lost 8 bases, with 8 bases spanning the gap. The CDR3 is 13 amino acids. Germline V gives CDR1 MNHEY, CDR2 SMNVEV (reference sequence). CDR3 coding DNA: TGTGCCAGCAGTTTATCCCACATCCATGAGCAGTTCTTC. Its translation: CASSLSHIHEQFF.

This clonotype was counted a few times. V and J are TRBV6-2 or TRBV6-3 and TRBJ2-7, with no clear D. V was shortened by 2 bases and J by 0 bases, with 17 bases between the two germline ends. The length of the CDR3 is 17 residues. Germline CDR1 reads MNHEY; CDR2 reads SVGEGT. The CDR3 DNA reads as TGTGCCAGCAGTTACCCGACGCCGGGCCTGACCTCCTACGAGCAGTACTTC. It translates to CASSYPTPGLTSYEQYF.

This clonotype is judged medium-sized. The chain is built from TRBV27 and TRBJ2-7, with a weak D call TRBD1 (5 bases). The CDR3 spans 14 residues. CDR1 and CDR2 (germline): MNHEY, SMNVEV (reference sequence). V was shortened by 4 bases and J by 2 bases, with 12 bases between the two germline ends. The CDR3 nucleotides read TGTGCCAGCAGTTGGGCAGGGCCCACCTACGAGCAGTACTTC. Translation: CASSWAGPTYEQYF.

The CDR3, as DNA: TGTGCCAGCAGCTTGGGCGGGGGGGCCACTGAAGCTTTCTTT. It is translated as CASSLGGGATEAFF. The rearrangement joins TRBV5-5 to TRBJ1-1; possible D gene TRBD1, 6 bases. This CDR3 region has 14 residues. CDR1 and CDR2 (germline): SGHKS, YYEKEE (reference sequence). The germline V and J ends were trimmed by 0 bases and 4 bases, with 10 bases remaining between them.

To note about this clonotype: The junction and the germline gene differ at one end; a read error may be behind it. The chain carries TRBV12-3 or TRBV12-4 and TRBJ1-5; D possibly corresponds to TRBD1 (6 bases). This CDR3 comprises 13 residues. The CDR3 DNA follows: TGTGCCAGCAGCGTGGACAGAAATCAGCCCAAGCATTTT. Translating it yields CASSVDRNQPKHF.

This chain connects TRBV20-1 to TRBJ2-3; no reliable D call. This CDR3 spans 14 amino acids. Germline V CDR1 and CDR2: DFQATT, SNEGSKA (reference sequence). With 7 bases removed from V and 0 bases from J, the gap between germline ends came to 14 bases. In DNA, the CDR3 is TGCAGTGTTAGGCGTGGGCCTAGCACAGATACGCAGTATTTT. It encodes CSVRRGPSTDTQYF.

The chain couples TRBV5-1 to TRBJ1-1; 12 bases align to TRBD1. Looked up from germline, CDR1 is SGHRS and CDR2 is YFSETQ. This CDR3 spans 17 amino acids. V gave up 1 base and J gave up 10 bases; unmatched junction bases: 14. DNA of the CDR3: TGCGCCAGCAGCTTGTACCCCCCGGGACAGGGGGCCTCGATAGCTTTCTTT. Protein product: CASSLYPPGQGASIAFF.

This clonotype was detected only a few times. V usage is TRBV7-2 and J usage is TRBJ2-3; the D gene is possibly TRBD2 (6 bases). In germline, CDR1 is SGHTA, CDR2 FQGNSA. Trimming removed 4 bases at V and 0 bases at J, with 11 bases between. The CDR3 is 15 residues long. The CDR3 bases are TGTGCCAGCAGCTCCGGGACTTATAGCACAGATACGCAGTATTTT. Encoded protein: CASSSGTYSTDTQYF.

This sequence joins TRBV7-9 and TRBJ1-1; D call uncertain. The V gene lost 4 bases and the J gene lost 1 base, with 4 bases spanning the gap. CDR3 size: 12 residues. Germline lookup yields CDR1 SEHNR and CDR2 FQNEAQ (reference sequence). The CDR3 bases are TGTGCCAGCAGCTATGAGAACACTGAAGCTTTCTTT. It yields the protein CASSYENTEAFF.

This chain links TRBV20-1 with TRBJ2-1; D remains ambiguous. Germline V gene lookup returns CDR1 DFQATT and CDR2 SNEGSKA (reference sequence). The length of the CDR3 is 13 residues. V was trimmed by 5 bases and J by 6 bases, leaving 14 bases between them. Here the CDR3 DNA reads TGCAGTGCTCACCACACCGGAGCCAATGAGCAGTTCTTC. This encodes CSAHHTGANEQFF.

The chain recombines TRBV7-9 with TRBJ2-1, with TRBD2 matching over 16 bases. Trimming cost V 4 bases and J 7 bases; bases outside gene matches: 10. Germline CDR1 is SEHNR and CDR2 is FQNEAQ (reference sequence). The length of the CDR3 is 18 residues. The chain's CDR3 is CASSSTGLAGGPGNEQFF. As DNA, the CDR3 is TGTGCCAGCAGCTCCACGGGACTAGCGGGAGGGCCGGGGAATGAGCAGTTCTTC. The full variable domain, its missing parts supplied by reference TRBV7-9 and TRBJ2-1, is DTGVSQNPRHKITKRGQNVTFRCDPISEHNRLYWYRQTLGQGPEFLTYFQNEAQLEKSRLLSDRFSAERPKGSFSTLEIQRTEQGDSAMYLCASSSTGLAGGPGNEQFFGPGTRLTVL.